This TCR beta chain was sequenced in a study of CD8 T cells in ankylosing spondylitis. Broader study findings: Seemingly characteristic of ankylosing spondylitis blood was a TCR beta motif consisting of about 8 highly homologous variants. Those disease-linked clones were CD8+; they were also relatively rare in peripheral blood. Enrichment of disease-linked clones was reportedly significant in matched ankylosing spondylitis synovial fluid.

V was pared by 4 bases and J by 0 bases, with 1 base of the junction left unmatched. The germline V gene encodes CDR1 SGHTA and CDR2 FQGNSA. CDR3 length equals 15 residues. Only a few counts were recorded for this clonotype. Its antigen is still unknown. Construction of TCR beta libraries was performed using quantitative 5'-RACE with molecular barcodes. TCRdb reanalysed the 5' RACE reads using MiXCR and keeps one entry per CDR3 protein. Among 25,000 to 35,000 distinct CDR3 sequences listed, approximately 15% were seen once. This TCR was recovered from a male donor with ankylosing spondylitis or in good health (not recorded which). Source material: blood. The V call is TRBV7-2, the J call TRBJ2-2; 8 positions agree with TRBD1. As DNA, the CDR3 is TGTGCCAGCAGCTGGACAGGGTCGAACACCGGGGAGCTGTTTTTT. As protein: CASSWTGSNTGELFF.